This T cell receptor beta chain was sequenced for a study of blood T cell repertoires in COVID-19. The CDR3 length is 14 residues. The germline V gene has CDR1 KGHDR and CDR2 SFDVKD. J lost 8 bases, V lost 5 bases, and 6 bases had no gene match. In the study's own analysis: The assay estimated nucleated cells by amplifying reference gene primers. The data were produced by immunoSEQ multiplex PCR, yet TCRdb's version contains in-frame clones alone and is incomplete. For V, J and clone size, that table is used; D and trimming come from the DNA. The data hold about 58,000 clones, with less than 90% observed a single time.

The clonotype comes from a woman between 65 and 79 years old with active COVID-19. The sample taken for sequencing was peripheral blood. The rearrangement joins TRBV24-1 to TRBJ1-2; 11 bases fit TRBD1. The CDR3 protein is CATSAPGQGVGYTF. In DNA form, the CDR3 reads TGTGCCACCAGTGCCCCGGGACAGGGGGTAGGCTACACCTTC.